This TCR delta chain was captured by sequencing in a study of gamma-delta chains in newborns, infants, children. On the study more broadly: Microbial exposure reportedly drives polyclonal innate γδ T cell expansion after birth.

CDR1 is TSWWSYY, CDR2 QGS, per germline. The J segment lost 0 bases and the V segment lost 1 base, leaving 7 bases of the junction unmatched. This CDR3 region has 17 residues. By its share, this clone is medium-sized. TCRdb fed the reads into CATT to redo clone calling. The sample lists 6,500 to 9,000 delta-chain clones, 1.6% occurring once. This clonotype originated in a child who was a newborn, infant or young child, either healthy, febrile or measles-vaccinated (not recorded which). This chain joins TRDV1 and TRDJ1; 8 nucleotides agree with TRDD3. Material for sequencing was blood. In DNA, the CDR3 is TGTGCTCTTGGGGAACGGTCACTGGGGGGCTACACCGATAAACTCATCTTT. Encoded protein: CALGERSLGGYTDKLIF.